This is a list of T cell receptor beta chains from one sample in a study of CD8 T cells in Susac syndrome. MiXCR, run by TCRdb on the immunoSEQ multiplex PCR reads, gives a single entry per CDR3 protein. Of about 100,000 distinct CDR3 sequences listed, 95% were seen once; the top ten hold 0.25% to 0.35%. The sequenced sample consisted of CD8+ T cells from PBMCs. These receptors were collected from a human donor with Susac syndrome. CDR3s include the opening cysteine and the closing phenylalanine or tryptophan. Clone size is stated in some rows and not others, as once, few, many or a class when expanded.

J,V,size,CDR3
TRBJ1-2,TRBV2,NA,CASSGSPNYGYTF
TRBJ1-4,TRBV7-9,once,CASGPANEKLFF
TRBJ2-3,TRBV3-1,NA,CASSHGTQSVSRTDTQYF
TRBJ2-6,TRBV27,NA,CASRVSGGLGGANVLTF
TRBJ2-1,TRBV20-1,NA,CSARGAQLNEQFF
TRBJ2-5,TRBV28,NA,CASSLRGREETQYF
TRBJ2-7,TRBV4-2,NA,CASSQLAQITYEQYF
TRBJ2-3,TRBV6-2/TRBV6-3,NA,CASSPRTHSTDTQYF
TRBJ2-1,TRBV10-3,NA,CAISDSTSGRAGEQFF
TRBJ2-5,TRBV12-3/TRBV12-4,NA,CASSPFDRETQYF
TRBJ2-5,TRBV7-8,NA,CASSLGGDSRETQYF
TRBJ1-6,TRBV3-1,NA,CASSQVESNSPLHF
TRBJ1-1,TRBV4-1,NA,CASSQGDGVNTEAFF
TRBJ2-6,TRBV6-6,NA,CASRGAGTTGANVLTF
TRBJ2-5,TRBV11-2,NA,CASSLLGETQYF
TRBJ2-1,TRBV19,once,CASSVSEPSYNEQFF
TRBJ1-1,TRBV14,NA,CASSQARNTEAFF
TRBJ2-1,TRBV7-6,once,CASSLKSGDEQFF
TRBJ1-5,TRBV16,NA,CASSRMGAAGNQPQHF
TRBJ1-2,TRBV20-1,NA,CSARDLDRNYGYTF
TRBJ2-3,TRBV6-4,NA,CASSDSPGQGKDTQYF
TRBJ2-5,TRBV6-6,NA,CASSPAVWVETQYF
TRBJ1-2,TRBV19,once,CASSRQEGYGYTF
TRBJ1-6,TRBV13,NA,CASSHNPKDNSPLHF
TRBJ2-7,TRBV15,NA,CATSRALAGAYEQYF